This passage covers 21 T cell receptor beta chains from one sample sequenced in a study of blood T cells in healthy people across ages. Using a J-beta primer mix together with a sample-barcoded 5' primer, a second PCR was run for 7 to 11 cycles. TCRdb reprocessed the 5' RACE reads with MiXCR, giving one entry per CDR3 protein. The top ten hold around 30% of the sample, which has fewer than 700,000 distinct CDR3 sequences, approximately 40% seen once. Sequenced input: blood. The origin of the receptors is a man older than 75 in good health.

The chain links TRBV6-2 or TRBV6-3 to TRBJ2-6; no clear D gene. The CDR3 totals 14 residues. Germline loops: CDR1 MNHEY, CDR2 SVGEGT. The V gene lost 7 bases and the J gene lost 2 bases, with 9 bases spanning the gap. This CDR3 is CASTRNPGANVLTF. The CDR3, as DNA: TGTGCCAGCACACGTAACCCTGGGGCCAACGTCCTGACTTTC.

The rearrangement uses TRBV4-3 and TRBJ2-1, with 9 bases identical to TRBD1. V lost 1 base to trimming and J lost 6 bases; unmatched junction nucleotides: 7. CDR3 length: 16 amino acids. CDR1 LGHNA and CDR2 YSLEER come from the germline V gene. CDR3 sequence (DNA): TGCGCCAGCAGCCAAGGTGTCGGGACAGGGATCAATGAGCAGTTCTTC. Residues: CASSQGVGTGINEQFF.

This chain uses TRBV7-8 with TRBJ2-5, with 7 positions matching TRBD1. The J call is doubtful: the DNA matches TRBJ2-7 better. The CDR3 runs 15 residues. The germline CDR1 and CDR2 sequences are SGHVS and FQNEAQ. As DNA, the CDR3 is TGTGCCAGCAGCCCCGACCCCACAGGGGCTTACGAGCAGTACTTC. Protein: CASSPDPTGAYEQYF.

V gene TRBV6-1 combines with J gene TRBJ1-5; TRBD1 might be the D (6 bases). The length of the CDR3 is 19 residues. V was clipped by 6 bases and J by 9 bases, with 33 bases between them. Germline V CDR1 and CDR2: MNHNS, SASEGT. The CDR3 region is CASRGFGGARTVGKWPQHF. The CDR3 coding sequence is TGTGCCAGCAGGGGTTTCGGAGGGGCGAGGACAGTAGGCAAATGGCCCCAGCATTTT.

This clonotype was detected only a few times. V is TRBV7-2 and J is TRBJ2-7, with TRBD1 matching 8 bases. The CDR3 is 16 amino acids. Trimming removed 5 bases from V and 6 bases from J; junction bases left unmatched: 15. Germline V CDR1 and CDR2: SGHTA, FQGNSA. The CDR3, as DNA: TGTGCCAGCAGCCAGACGGGACAGGCCGGGGTCTCCGAGCAGTACTTC. It specifies CASSQTGQAGVSEQYF.

Ten or more counts support this clonotype. The gene calls are TRBV7-2 and TRBJ2-3; tentatively, D is TRBD1 or TRBD2 (5 bases each). The CDR3 contains 15 residues. V gave up 3 bases and J gave up 4 bases, with 14 bases separating them. Germline V gene lookup returns CDR1 SGHTA and CDR2 FQGNSA. The CDR3 DNA reads TGTGCCAGCAGCTTTCCCGGGGCGACCCCAGATACGCAGTATTTT. Its translation is CASSFPGATPDTQYF.

The V call is TRBV6-5, the J call TRBJ2-7, with 9 positions matching TRBD2. Losses at the gene ends were 6 bases for V and 3 bases for J; bases not matched to a gene: 9. Looked up from germline, CDR1 is MNHEY and CDR2 is SVGAGI. The CDR3 sequence is 15 residues long. Here the CDR3 reads CASRRSGGADYEQYF. The CDR3 DNA reads as TGTGCCAGCAGACGTAGCGGGGGCGCCGACTACGAGCAGTACTTC.

The chain joins TRBV7-6 to TRBJ2-2; 7 bases map to TRBD1. V was clipped by 5 bases and J by 3 bases; unmatched bases: 6. This CDR3 has 15 residues. The germline gives CDR1 SGHVS, CDR2 FNYEAQ. The CDR3 here is CASSLPGQYTGELFF. The CDR3 bases are TGTGCCAGCAGCCTACCGGGACAGTACACCGGGGAGCTGTTTTTT.

This clonotype was observed a handful of times. The J gene is TRBJ2-6, the V gene TRBV9; possibly TRBD1 for D (6 bases). CDR1 is SGDLS, CDR2 YYNGEE, per germline. Trimming pared 3 bases from V and 0 bases from J, leaving 13 bases between. The CDR3 is 17 residues long. The CDR3 sequence is CASSATGRSSGANVLTF. The CDR3 DNA follows: TGTGCCAGCAGCGCGACAGGCAGGAGCTCTGGGGCCAACGTCCTGACTTTC.

This clonotype was found many times. This chain links TRBV12-3 or TRBV12-4 with TRBJ2-7; possibly TRBD2 for D (5 bases). The CDR3 contains 14 residues. V lost 7 bases to trimming and J lost 0 bases, with 13 bases between them. CDR3 coding DNA: TGTGCCAGCACAAGACTGGGGAGCTCCTACGAGCAGTACTTC. It codes for CASTRLGSSYEQYF.

The chain is built from TRBV7-9 and TRBJ1-6; D uncertain. V lost 1 base, J lost 5 bases, and 15 bases lay in between. The CDR3 is 17 amino acids. Germline lookup yields CDR1 SEHNR and CDR2 FQNEAQ (reference sequence). CDR3 DNA sequence: TGTGCCAGCAGCTTAGTCGTCGGCGGGCTGAATAATTCACCCCTCCACTTT. This codes for CASSLVVGGLNNSPLHF.

This clonotype was counted only a few times. A much bigger clone sits one base away, suggesting this may be a read error. The chain links TRBV28 to TRBJ1-6, with a weak D call TRBD1 (6 bases). Germline CDR1 MDHEN, CDR2 SYDVKM. The CDR3 covers 15 residues. CDR3 amino acids: CASSPQGEVGSPPHF. The CDR3 DNA reads as TGTGCCAGCAGTCCACAGGGAGAAGTGGGTTCACCCCCCCACTTT.

This clonotype was observed a few times. This chain connects TRBV7-2 to TRBJ2-3, with unresolved D. CDR3 length: 15 amino acids. The V gene lost 6 bases and the J gene lost 5 bases, with 18 bases spanning the gap. Germline-derived CDR1 and CDR2 are SGHTA and FQGNSA. CDR3 nucleotides: TGTGCCAGCAGTTCACCTAGACCCCTGAGAGATACGCAGTATTTT. This translates into CASSSPRPLRDTQYF.

The chain carries TRBV7-2 and TRBJ2-5, with 9 bases lining up with TRBD2. V trimming: 3 bases; J trimming: 4 bases; junction bases outside the gene matches: 9. The CDR3 consists of 16 residues. Germline CDR1 is SGHTA and CDR2 is FQGNSA. For the CDR3, the DNA is TGTGCCAGCAGCTTGAGCGGGGGGCGGATTCGAGAGACCCAGTACTTC. It codes for CASSLSGGRIRETQYF.

This clonotype was observed a handful of times. This may come from a read error, since a much larger clone is one base off. J is TRBJ2-7 and V is TRBV14; 9 nucleotides line up with TRBD2. The CDR3 contains 16 residues. Germline V gives CDR1 SGHDN, CDR2 FVKESK. Germline trimming cut 6 bases from V and 7 bases from J; bases unmatched to any gene: 16. In nucleotides, the CDR3 is TGTGCCAGCAGACCAATAGCGGGAGCAGCGGACAATGAGCAGTACTTC. This codes for CASRPIAGAADNEQYF.

The chain couples TRBV12-3 or TRBV12-4 to TRBJ2-2, with 9 bases identical to TRBD1. V lost 6 bases, J lost 1 base, and 6 bases stayed unmatched. CDR3 length equals 16 residues. For the CDR3, the DNA is TGTGCCAGCAGAAAGGGACAGGGCCTGAACACCGGGGAGCTGTTTTTT. Translation gives CASRKGQGLNTGELFF.

The chain is built from TRBV29-1 and TRBJ1-2; a weak D match, TRBD1 (5 bases). This CDR3 has 11 residues. Germline assignment: CDR1 SQVTM and CDR2 ANQGSEA. Trimming removed 4 bases from V and 5 bases from J, with 8 bases in between. The DNA of the CDR3 is TGCAGCGTTGGGGAGGGGTATGGCTACACCTTC. This encodes CSVGEGYGYTF.

This chain joins TRBV27 and TRBJ2-5, with D perhaps matching TRBD2 (6 bases). The J call could be wrong; TRBJ2-7 is a better fit for the DNA end. Germline V gives CDR1 MNHEY, CDR2 SMNVEV (reference sequence). The CDR3 has 16 amino acids. DNA of the CDR3: TGTGCCAGCAGCCCGAACACCGGGAGTTCGGGGTACGAGCAGTACTTC. It translates to CASSPNTGSSGYEQYF.

At least ten counts were recorded for this clonotype. This rearrangement joins TRBV5-6 to TRBJ2-3, with D uncertain. The germline V gene encodes CDR1 SGHDT and CDR2 YYEEEE. CDR3 length: 14 residues. Trimming took 4 bases from V and 3 from J, leaving 12 bases between them. The DNA of the CDR3 is TGTGCCAGCAGCCCCGGCTTAGGGACAGATACGCAGTATTTT. Its protein product is CASSPGLGTDTQYF.

This clonotype was seen only a few times. The rearrangement links TRBV7-9 to TRBJ1-1; possibly TRBD1 for D (5 bases). Germline V gives CDR1 SEHNR, CDR2 FQNEAQ (reference sequence). The CDR3 has 14 amino acids. V was cut by 4 bases and J by 1 base, with 10 bases left in between. The CDR3 DNA follows: TGTGCCAGCAGCTCAGGGACGGCGAACACTGAAGCTTTCTTT. Translating it yields CASSSGTANTEAFF. The complete variable domain, with remaining parts taken from reference TRBV7-9 and TRBJ1-1, reads DTGVSQNPRHKITKRGQNVTFRCDPISEHNRLYWYRQTLGQGPEFLTYFQNEAQLEKSRLLSDRFSAERPKGSFSTLEIQRTEQGDSAMYLCASSSGTANTEAFFGQGTRLTVV.

This clonotype was detected a few times. V usage is TRBV6-6 and J usage is TRBJ2-7, with 11 bases aligning to TRBD2. Trimming cost V 6 bases and J 2 bases; bases outside gene matches: 3. Germline CDR1 reads MNHNY; CDR2 reads SVGAGI (reference sequence). The CDR3 consists of 14 residues. CDR3 in amino acids: CASRKGLAAYEQYF. CDR3 in DNA: TGTGCCAGCAGGAAGGGACTAGCGGCCTACGAGCAGTACTTC.